Listed here are 15 T cell receptor beta chains from one sample, sequenced in a study of T cells after somatic rescue of genetic block. Libraries were prepared by immunoSEQ multiplex PCR; TCRdb keeps only in-frame clonotypes and omits some of them. Here the sample spans fewer than 150,000 clones, about 93% being singletons. The sample taken for sequencing was peripheral blood mononuclear cells (PBMCs). These receptors came from a woman under 30.

The V gene is TRBV9, the J gene TRBJ2-5, with TRBD2 identical over 7 bases. Trimming cost V 4 bases and J 4 bases; bases outside gene matches: 10. The V gene's germline CDR1 is SGDLS and CDR2 YYNGEE. This CDR3 comprises 15 residues. CDR3 protein: CASSTSGGDGETQYF. Written as DNA, the CDR3 is TGTGCCAGCAGCACCAGTGGGGGGGATGGAGAGACCCAGTACTTC. Combining the CDR3 with reference TRBV9 and TRBJ2-5 gives the whole variable domain DSGVTQTPKHLITATGQRVTLRCSPRSGDLSVYWYQQSLDQGLQFLIQYYNGEERAKGNILERFSAQQFPDLHSELNLSSLELGDSALYFCASSTSGGDGETQYFGPGTRLLVL.

Only one count was recorded for this clone. The gene calls are TRBV15 and TRBJ2-2; D is perhaps TRBD1 (6 bases). Germline CDR1 is LNHNV and CDR2 is YYDKDF (reference sequence). V was pared by 1 base and J by 4 bases, with 13 bases between. The CDR3 sequence is 16 residues long. CDR3 sequence: CATSRGRTAPTGELFF. The CDR3 nucleotides are TGTGCCACCAGCAGAGGACGGACAGCCCCCACCGGGGAGCTGTTTTTT.

The genes are TRBV27 and TRBJ2-1; 7 positions agree with TRBD1. V gave up 5 bases and J gave up 6 bases; unmatched junction bases: 19. Germline V lookup: CDR1 MNHEY, CDR2 SMNVEV (reference sequence). This CDR3 is built from 18 residues. The DNA for the CDR3 is TGTGCCAGCAGTCCCACGTCCTTACCCCGACAGGGAAGCAATGAGCAGTTCTTC. This translates into CASSPTSLPRQGSNEQFF.

This chain uses TRBV19 with TRBJ2-1; the D gene is possibly TRBD2 (5 bases). Trimming took 3 bases from V and 5 from J, leaving 14 bases between them. Germline CDR1 is LNHDA and CDR2 is SQIVND (reference sequence). The CDR3 is 15 amino acids. CDR3 sequence (DNA): TGTGCCAGTAGTATCGGGGTCAGTAGGGACAATGAGCAGTTCTTC. Translating it yields CASSIGVSRDNEQFF.

The rearrangement links TRBV7-3 to TRBJ1-6, with D perhaps matching TRBD1 (6 bases). Deletions cut 2 bases from V and 9 bases from J, with 17 bases between. Germline CDR1 reads SGHTA; CDR2 reads FQGTGA. The CDR3 is 16 residues long. In nucleotides, the CDR3 is TGTGCCAGCAGCTTATGGGGGGCCAATTCAGGTTCACCCCTCCACTTT. It encodes CASSLWGANSGSPLHF.

The chain has TRBV7-3 and TRBJ2-3; 7 nucleotides match TRBD1. The CDR3 has 16 amino acids. V lost 3 bases, J lost 4 bases, and 10 bases stayed unmatched. The germline V gene encodes CDR1 SGHTA and CDR2 FQGTGA. The chain's CDR3 is CASSFQSGGRSDTQYF. CDR3 in DNA: TGTGCCAGCAGCTTCCAATCAGGGGGACGGTCAGATACGCAGTATTTT.

In its sample, this clone was seen once. The chain carries TRBV28 and TRBJ2-7, with 7 bases aligning to TRBD1. There are 14 residues in the CDR3. Trimming cost V 8 bases and J 1 base; bases outside gene matches: 8. CDR1 is MDHEN, CDR2 SYDVKM, per germline. The CDR3 loop reads CASGRTGDSYEQYF. The CDR3 nucleotides read TGTGCCAGCGGACGGACAGGAGATTCCTACGAGCAGTACTTC.

The chain recombines TRBV7-2 with TRBJ1-5, with unresolved D. From germline, CDR1 is SGHTA and CDR2 FQGNSA. The CDR3 is made up of 14 amino acids. V shed 2 bases and J shed 4 bases, with 9 bases lying between them. CDR3 sequence: CASSLSGLNQPQHF. The CDR3, as DNA: TGTGCCAGCAGCTTATCGGGTCTGAATCAGCCCCAGCATTTT.

The rearrangement links TRBV4-3 to TRBJ2-7, with D tentatively TRBD2 (6 bases). This CDR3 spans 19 amino acids. V lost 0 bases and J lost 0, with 21 bases in between. Germline V gene lookup returns CDR1 LGHNA and CDR2 YSLEER. The chain's CDR3 is CASSQEIRSLGGASYEQYF. The CDR3 bases are TGCGCCAGCAGCCAAGAAATCCGATCCCTTGGCGGGGCCTCCTACGAGCAGTACTTC.

The rearrangement links TRBV23-1 to TRBJ2-1, with D uncertain. TRBV23-1 falls under the ORF class, with uncertain function. The length of the CDR3 is 10 residues. Trimming shortened V by 3 bases and J by 12 bases, and 6 bases separated the two germline ends. The CDR3, as DNA: TGCGCCAGCAGTCAGAAGGGGCAGTTCTTC. It yields the protein CASSQKGQFF.

V gene TRBV6-6 combines with J gene TRBJ2-5; 9 bases are a match to TRBD1. Per the germline V gene, CDR1 is MNHNY and CDR2 is SVGAGI (reference sequence). J gave up 4 bases and V 4 bases, and 7 bases lay outside the gene matches. The CDR3 totals 15 residues. This CDR3 is CASSWGTGRLETQYF. In DNA form, the CDR3 reads TGTGCCAGCAGTTGGGGGACAGGGAGATTAGAGACCCAGTACTTC.

V gene TRBV4-2 combines with J gene TRBJ1-2; 8 positions match TRBD1. Germline lookup yields CDR1 LGHNA and CDR2 YNFKEQ. V lost 4 bases to trimming and J lost 1 base; unmatched junction nucleotides: 8. CDR3 length: 16 amino acids. CDR3 loop: CASSPQGAGGNYGYTF. The CDR3 coding sequence is TGTGCCAGCAGCCCTCAGGGGGCAGGGGGTAACTATGGCTACACCTTC.

The J gene is TRBJ2-2, the V gene TRBV19, with TRBD2 identical over 10 bases. The CDR3 is 16 amino acids. The ends lost 5 bases at V and 1 base at J; junction bases unmatched: 4. Germline assignment: CDR1 LNHDA and CDR2 SQIVND (reference sequence). This CDR3 reads CASSFRLAGNTGELFF. The CDR3 region has the DNA TGTGCCAGTAGTTTTCGACTAGCGGGGAACACCGGGGAGCTGTTTTTT.

The V gene is TRBV7-9, the J gene TRBJ2-5; D call uncertain. Trimming shortened V by 2 bases and J by 5 bases, and 6 bases separated the two germline ends. CDR1 and CDR2 from the germline V gene are SEHNR and FQNEAQ (reference sequence). The CDR3 contains 12 residues. The CDR3 DNA is TGTGCCAGCAGCTTATCCGTCGAGACCCAGTACTTC. Its protein is CASSLSVETQYF.

This clone was seen only once. The rearrangement links TRBV4-2 to TRBJ2-7, with TRBD1 identical over 11 bases. J was trimmed by 3 bases and V by 1 base; bases with no gene match: 5. The CDR3 contains 16 residues. Germline assignment: CDR1 LGHNA and CDR2 YNFKEQ. The CDR3 sequence is CASSQGDRGNLYEQYF. The CDR3 DNA is TGTGCCAGCAGCCAAGGGGACAGGGGGAATCTCTACGAGCAGTACTTC.